This paragraph covers one T cell receptor (beta chain) sequence. In this sample, this clone turned up once. The clone's antigen remains unknown. Base-call qualities are not available, and no considerably larger clone is one nucleotide away. V is reduced by 7 bases and J by 2 bases, leaving a spacing of 14 bases between them. The germline V gene sets CDR1 to MNHEY and CDR2 to SVGAGI. CDR3 length: 14 amino acids, cysteine to phenylalanine. The DNA shown is the 42-base CDR3, in frame from base 1. These data are taken from a study of blood T cell repertoires in COVID-19 (dated by TCRdb to the early 2020s). With regard to the full study: Collaborator samples came from the United States, Italy and Spain and covered acute and convalescent phases of COVID-19. Subjects who had been exposed to COVID-19, were actively infected with it, or had recovered from it provided the deeply sampled blood TCRbeta repertoires that made up the dataset. The prospective study material was composed of cDNA or gDNA derived from T cells, B-cell-depleted T cells, or PBMCs. HLA class I and class II types, where available, came from metadata supplied by the sample provider rather than from assay-based typing. Samples were obtained from the ongoing ImmuneRACE study (first 160 participants) and from 1,254 subjects provided by 6 global collaborators. The repertoires were released in a freely available public database intended as a resource for research on the immune response to SARS-CoV-2. The sample metadata nearly always contained a de-identified subject ID, COVID-19 status, age in years and sex.

Broader findings and caveats from the paper: Clinical and demographic metadata were provided uncurated, with the amount varying by source and participant.

TCRbeta CDR3 regions were amplified from genomic DNA by means of the immunoSEQ Assay, a bias-controlled multiplex PCR. In the original analysis: Nucleated cell counts per sample were estimated from amplification of reference gene primers within the assay. To quantify the absolute abundance of each unique TCRbeta CDR3 rearrangement, sequence reads were collapsed and filtered. For each sample, productive Simpson clonality was calculated by taking the square root of Simpson's diversity index across productive rearrangements. Imported from immuneACCESS, the table was reduced by TCRdb to in-frame sequences with V and J called. These copies leave out some clones; in studies compared against another copy, an unresolved V gene accounts for under half, and the cause of the remainder is not known. V, J and clone size are those of that table, while D and trimming were read from the DNA. Across this sample there are about 55,000 clones, with 90% seen only once. In total, the top ten clones hold under 1.5% of the sample.

Each collaborating institution followed its own protocols to collect whole blood in K2EDTA tubes. For TCRbeta analysis, collaborators shipped samples as frozen whole blood, isolated PBMCs, or DNA extracted from either of those sample types. Sample: peripheral blood. The clonotype originates from a man in his sixties with acute or convalescent COVID-19. The chain is made from TRBV6-5 and TRBJ1-2; the D gene cannot be resolved reliably. This receptor has the CDR3 CASKVGGPNYGYTF. The nucleotide sequence is TGTGCCAGCAAGGTAGGAGGGCCGAACTATGGCTACACCTTC.